This entry lists 25 T cell receptor beta chains sequenced from one sample in a study of blood T cells in healthy people across ages. The authors ran a second PCR of about 6 to 12 cycles using a sample-barcoded 5' primer and a J-beta primer mix. MiXCR, applied by TCRdb to the 5' RACE reads, yields one record per CDR3 protein. The table lists 1.4 million to 1.5 million distinct CDR3 sequences, around 42% of them singletons, with around 8% in the top ten. The sample was blood. These receptors came from a woman aged 18-29 years in good health.

Of note for this clonotype: The germline gene is not matched at one end of the junction; a read error may be the cause. This chain links TRBV12-3 or TRBV12-4 with TRBJ2-1; 7 nucleotides agree with TRBD1. The CDR3 sequence is 15 residues long. CDR3 sequence: CANSLTAGGFNEQFF. CDR3 coding DNA: TGTGCCAACAGTTTAACGGCAGGGGGTTTTAATGAGCAGTTCTTC.

J is TRBJ1-2 and V is TRBV4-2, with D uncertain. The germline gives CDR1 LGHNA, CDR2 YNFKEQ. The CDR3 covers 13 residues. Trimming took off 0 bases at V and 8 bases at J, with 10 bases between the two ends. The DNA of the CDR3 is TGTGCCAGCAGCCAAGAAGAGCACGGCGGCTACACCTTC. It translates to CASSQEEHGGYTF.

In this sample, this clonotype turned up a few times. The gene calls are TRBV20-1 and TRBJ2-3; 9 bases line up with TRBD1. The CDR3 sequence is 14 residues long. Germline values: CDR1 DFQATT, CDR2 SNEGSKA (reference sequence). The trim removed 5 bases at V and 2 bases at J, leaving 5 bases unmatched. The CDR3 DNA is TGCAGTGCTGAAAGGACAGGGGTCACAGATACGCAGTATTTT. Translated: CSAERTGVTDTQYF.

The chain is built from TRBV4-1 and TRBJ1-1; D gene uncertain. The CDR3 runs 15 residues. Germline assignment: CDR1 MGHRA and CDR2 YSYEKL. V was shortened by 1 base and J by 1 base, with 10 bases between the two germline ends. The CDR3 here is CASSQADSRNTEAFF. The DNA of the CDR3 is TGCGCCAGCAGCCAAGCGGACTCCCGGAACACTGAAGCTTTCTTT.

The chain joins TRBV20-1 to TRBJ2-7; D not resolved. The CDR3 runs to 13 residues. The V gene's germline CDR1 is DFQATT and CDR2 SNEGSKA (reference sequence). Trimming took off 5 bases at V and 1 base at J, with 12 bases between the two ends. CDR3 loop: CSAVGPYSYEQYF. CDR3 DNA: TGCAGTGCTGTTGGGCCATATTCCTACGAGCAGTACTTC.

This clonotype was seen only a few times. This sequence joins TRBV27 and TRBJ2-7; no clear D gene. Germline V gene sequence: CDR1 MNHEY, CDR2 SMNVEV (reference sequence). The CDR3 is made up of 16 amino acids. The V gene lost 6 bases and the J gene lost 0 bases, with 18 bases spanning the gap. CDR3: CASSHTAAKSSYEQYF. The CDR3 DNA sequence: TGTGCCAGCAGCCACACCGCCGCGAAGAGCTCCTACGAGCAGTACTTC.

V is TRBV27 and J is TRBJ1-2, with D hard to call. The V gene lost 4 bases and the J gene lost 1 base, with 16 bases spanning the gap. The CDR3 spans 16 residues. Germline assignment: CDR1 MNHEY and CDR2 SMNVEV (reference sequence). The CDR3 sequence: CASSSAWRHNNYGYTF. The CDR3 nucleotides read TGTGCCAGCAGTTCTGCGTGGAGACATAATAACTATGGCTACACCTTC.

The rearrangement uses TRBV6-2 or TRBV6-3 and TRBJ2-1; tentative D call: TRBD2 (6 bases). Deletions cut 7 bases from V and 0 bases from J, with 10 bases between. The CDR3 covers 14 residues. The germline V gene has CDR1 MNHEY and CDR2 SVGEGT. The CDR3 sequence is CASIRGSSYNEQFF. The CDR3 DNA is TGTGCCAGCATACGGGGGAGCTCCTACAATGAGCAGTTCTTC.

The rearrangement links TRBV24-1 to TRBJ2-3, with a possible D match to TRBD1 (6 bases). Germline CDR1 KGHDR, CDR2 SFDVKD. V lost 3 bases to trimming and J lost 12 bases, with 24 bases between them. This CDR3 comprises 16 residues. CDR3 in DNA: TGTGCCACCAGTGATACACAGGGAACTGTGTCCCGAGCCCAGTATTTT. It is translated as CATSDTQGTVSRAQYF.

This clonotype was seen only a few times. This sequence joins TRBV7-9 and TRBJ2-5; D not resolved. This CDR3 region has 14 residues. CDR1 and CDR2 from the germline V gene are SEHNR and FQNEAQ (reference sequence). V was clipped by 2 bases and J by 3 bases, with 10 bases between them. The CDR3 DNA reads TGTGCCAGCAGCTTATCGTCCCAGGAAGAGACCCAGTACTTC. This sequence encodes CASSLSSQEETQYF.

This clonotype occurred many times. The rearrangement links TRBV7-9 to TRBJ2-7; D might be TRBD2 (5 bases). Looked up from germline, CDR1 is SEHNR and CDR2 is FQNEAQ (reference sequence). The ends were cut back, 5 bases at V and 5 bases at J, with 13 bases in the middle. The CDR3 length is 13 residues. The CDR3 sequence: CASSLGSGDEQYF. CDR3 in DNA: TGTGCCAGCAGCCTAGGCTCCGGGGACGAGCAGTACTTC. The full variable domain, completed using reference TRBV7-9 and TRBJ2-7, is DTGVSQNPRHKITKRGQNVTFRCDPISEHNRLYWYRQTLGQGPEFLTYFQNEAQLEKSRLLSDRFSAERPKGSFSTLEIQRTEQGDSAMYLCASSLGSGDEQYFGPGTRLTVT.

The chain recombines TRBV4-1 with TRBJ2-3; 10 positions match TRBD2. This CDR3 region has 17 residues. J lost 6 bases, V lost 1 base, and 10 bases had no gene match. Germline-derived CDR1 and CDR2 are MGHRA and YSYEKL. The CDR3 DNA follows: TGCGCCAGCAGCCAAGGGCGGCTAGCGGGAGATTCTGATACGCAGTATTTT. This codes for CASSQGRLAGDSDTQYF.

This chain connects TRBV20-1 to TRBJ2-7, with 15 bases matching TRBD2. Matching the DNA end better, TRBJ2-5 makes the J call doubtful. CDR1 is DFQATT, CDR2 SNEGSKA, per germline (reference sequence). The CDR3 spans 15 residues. The CDR3 DNA reads as TGCAGTGTCCCGGGACTAGCGGGAGGAGTGGAGACCCAGTACTTC. Its protein product is CSVPGLAGGVETQYF.

The rearrangement links TRBV7-9 to TRBJ2-5, with D perhaps matching TRBD1 or TRBD2 (5 bases each). The last part of the DNA fits TRBJ2-7 better; the J call may be wrong. Germline loops: CDR1 SEHNR, CDR2 FQNEAQ (reference sequence). This CDR3 is built from 12 residues. CDR3 residues: CASSRGTNEQYF. For the CDR3, the DNA is TGTGCCAGCAGCCGTGGGACGAACGAGCAGTACTTC.

V and J are TRBV20-1 and TRBJ1-2; 9 bases are a match to TRBD1. The germline gives CDR1 DFQATT, CDR2 SNEGSKA (reference sequence). The CDR3 is made up of 16 amino acids. Trimming at V came to 0 bases and at J to 4 bases, leaving 9 bases not matched to a gene. CDR3 sequence: CSARDQNRGQGYGYTF. The CDR3 DNA follows: TGCAGTGCTAGAGACCAAAACAGGGGGCAGGGCTATGGCTACACCTTC.

This clonotype was recorded a few times. This chain links TRBV4-1 with TRBJ1-1; D unresolved. The germline V gene encodes CDR1 MGHRA and CDR2 YSYEKL. CDR3 length: 16 residues. V shed 5 bases and J shed 5 bases, with 21 bases lying between them. CDR3 residues: CASSAWAVVYETEAFF. The CDR3 nucleotides read TGCGCCAGCAGCGCATGGGCGGTGGTCTATGAGACTGAAGCTTTCTTT.

The chain uses TRBV14 and TRBJ2-4; D unclear. The closer fit of TRBJ2-7 to the DNA end suggests the J call may be wrong. CDR3 length equals 15 residues. CDR1 and CDR2 from the germline V gene are SGHDN and FVKESK. CDR3 loop: CASSFYRTLGYEQYF. The CDR3 DNA sequence: TGTGCCAGCAGCTTTTATAGGACCCTCGGTTACGAGCAGTACTTC.

Only a few counts were recorded for this clonotype. V is TRBV15 and J is TRBJ2-3; tentatively, D is TRBD1 or TRBD2 (5 bases each). Looked up from germline, CDR1 is LNHNV and CDR2 is YYDKDF (reference sequence). The germline V and J ends were trimmed by 1 base and 2 bases, with 7 bases remaining between them. The CDR3 has 14 amino acids. The CDR3: CATSRGGATDTQYF. CDR3 in DNA: TGTGCCACCAGCAGAGGAGGGGCCACAGATACGCAGTATTTT.

The rearrangement joins TRBV6-6 to TRBJ2-3; 10 bases are shared with TRBD1. Unmatched junction bases numbered 11, after V lost 6 bases and J lost 8 bases. The CDR3 covers 15 residues. Germline V CDR1 and CDR2: MNHNY, SVGAGI (reference sequence). CDR3 loop: CASSVGQGTQGTQYF. DNA for the CDR3: TGTGCCAGCAGCGTGGGACAGGGGACCCAGGGTACGCAGTATTTT.

Of note for this clonotype: Being one base from a much bigger clone, this may be a read error. This rearrangement joins TRBV5-1 to TRBJ2-7; no clear D gene. Looked up from germline, CDR1 is SGHRS and CDR2 is YFSETQ. V shed 5 bases and J shed 0 bases, with 15 bases lying between them. This CDR3 comprises 15 residues. For the CDR3, the DNA is TGCGCCAGCAGTTCAAGCACCCAGATCTCCTACGAGCAGTACTTC. Translating gives CASSSSTQISYEQYF.

This clonotype turned up a few times. V usage is TRBV20-1 and J usage is TRBJ2-3; D remains unclear. The ends were cut back, 5 bases at V and 4 bases at J, with 10 bases in the middle. The V gene's germline CDR1 is DFQATT and CDR2 SNEGSKA (reference sequence). The CDR3 runs to 12 residues. The DNA for the CDR3 is TGCAGTGCTGTGGATTCCCCAGATACGCAGTATTTT. Translation: CSAVDSPDTQYF.

CDR3 sequence reads: CAISESLSETTKNIQYF. DNA for the CDR3: TGTGCCATCAGTGAGTCGTTGTCGGAGACTACCAAAAACATTCAGTACTTC. This sequence joins TRBV10-3 and TRBJ2-4; TRBD2 is a possible D gene (5 bases). The CDR3 has 17 amino acids. V lost 0 bases and J 2 bases, leaving 14 bases between the germline ends. CDR1 and CDR2 from the germline V gene are ENHRY and SYGVKD.

This clonotype was picked up a small number of times. This CDR3 is CASRTGGASYNEQFF. CDR3 sequence (DNA): TGCGCCAGCAGGACCGGGGGGGCCTCCTACAATGAGCAGTTCTTC. The V and J genes are TRBV5-1 and TRBJ2-1; 8 nucleotides line up with TRBD2. Germline assignment: CDR1 SGHRS and CDR2 YFSETQ. Germline trimming cut 5 bases from V and 0 bases from J; bases unmatched to any gene: 4. The CDR3 length is 15 residues.

This clonotype was seen a handful of times. The chain links TRBV6-4 to TRBJ2-3, with 10 positions matching TRBD2. Trimming at V came to 3 bases and at J to 5 bases, leaving 2 bases not matched to a gene. Per the germline V gene, CDR1 is MRHNA and CDR2 is SNTAGT. This CDR3 has 14 amino acids. In nucleotides, the CDR3 is TGTGCCAGCAGTGAGCAGCGGGGGGGAGATACGCAGTATTTT. Its translation is CASSEQRGGDTQYF.

The chain is built from TRBV12-3 or TRBV12-4 and TRBJ2-3, with 10 nucleotides matching TRBD2. The CDR3 runs 15 residues. The ends lost 5 bases at V and 3 bases at J; junction bases unmatched: 5. CDR3 nucleotides: TGTGCCAGCAGTCTCGGGACTAGCGAAACAGATACGCAGTATTTT. Translating it yields CASSLGTSETDTQYF.